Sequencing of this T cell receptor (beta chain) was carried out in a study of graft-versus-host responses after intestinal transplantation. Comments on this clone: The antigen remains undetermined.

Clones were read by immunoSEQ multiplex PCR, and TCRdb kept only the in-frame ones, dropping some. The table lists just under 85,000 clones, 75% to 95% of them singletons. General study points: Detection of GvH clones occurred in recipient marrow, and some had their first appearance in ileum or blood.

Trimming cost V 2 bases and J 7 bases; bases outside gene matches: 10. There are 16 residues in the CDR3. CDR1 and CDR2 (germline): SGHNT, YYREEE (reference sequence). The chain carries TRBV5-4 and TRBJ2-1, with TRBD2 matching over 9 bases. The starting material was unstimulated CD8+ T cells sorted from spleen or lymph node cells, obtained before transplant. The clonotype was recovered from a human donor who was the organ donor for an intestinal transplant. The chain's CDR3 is CASSFVGGGARNEQFF. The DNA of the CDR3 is TGTGCCAGCAGCTTCGTCGGCGGGGGGGCGAGAAATGAGCAGTTCTTC.